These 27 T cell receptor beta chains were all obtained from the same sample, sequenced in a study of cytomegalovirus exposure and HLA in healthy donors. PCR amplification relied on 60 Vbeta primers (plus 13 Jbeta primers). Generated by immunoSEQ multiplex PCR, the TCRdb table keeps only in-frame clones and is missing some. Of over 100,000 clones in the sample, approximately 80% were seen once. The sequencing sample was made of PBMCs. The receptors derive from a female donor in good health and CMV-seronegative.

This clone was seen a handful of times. The DNA of the CDR3 is TGCAGCGCTGCACGACTAGCGGGAATGGCAGATACGCAGTATTTT. It specifies CSAARLAGMADTQYF. The chain carries TRBV29-1 and TRBJ2-3; 11 bases fit TRBD2. The CDR3 extends over 15 amino acids. Germline assignment: CDR1 SQVTM and CDR2 ANQGSEA. The V gene end was trimmed by 7 bases and the J gene end by 4 bases; junction bases not matched to a gene: 10.

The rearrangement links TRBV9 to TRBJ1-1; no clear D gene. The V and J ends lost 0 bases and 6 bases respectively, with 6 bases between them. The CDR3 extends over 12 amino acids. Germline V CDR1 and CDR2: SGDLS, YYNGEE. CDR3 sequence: CASSVGTAEAFF. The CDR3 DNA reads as TGTGCCAGCAGCGTAGGAACAGCTGAAGCTTTCTTT.

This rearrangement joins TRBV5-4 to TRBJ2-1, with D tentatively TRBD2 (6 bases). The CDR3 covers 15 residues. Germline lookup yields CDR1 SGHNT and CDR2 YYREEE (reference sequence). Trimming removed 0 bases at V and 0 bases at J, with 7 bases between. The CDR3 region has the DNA TGTGCCAGCAGCTTGGCGGGAGACTCCTACAATGAGCAGTTCTTC. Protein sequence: CASSLAGDSYNEQFF. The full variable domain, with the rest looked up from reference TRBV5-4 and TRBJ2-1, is ETGVTQSPTHLIKTRGQQVTLRCSSQSGHNTVSWYQQALGQGPQFIFQYYREEENGRGNFPPRFSGLQFPNYSSELNVNALELDDSALYLCASSLAGDSYNEQFFGPGTRLTVL.

CDR3 in amino acids: CSAYRDTSQFF. CDR3 DNA sequence: TGCAGTGCATACCGGGACACATCGCAGTTCTTC. This chain links TRBV20-1 with TRBJ2-1, with TRBD1 as a possible D gene (6 bases). The CDR3 is made up of 11 amino acids. Germline V lookup: CDR1 DFQATT, CDR2 SNEGSKA (reference sequence). Trimming removed 6 bases at V and 12 bases at J, with 15 bases between.

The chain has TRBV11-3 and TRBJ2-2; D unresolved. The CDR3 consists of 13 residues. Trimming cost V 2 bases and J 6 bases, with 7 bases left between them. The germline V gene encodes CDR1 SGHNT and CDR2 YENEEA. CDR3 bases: TGTGCCAGCAGCTTACCAGGCTCCGGGGAGCTGTTTTTT. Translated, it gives CASSLPGSGELFF.

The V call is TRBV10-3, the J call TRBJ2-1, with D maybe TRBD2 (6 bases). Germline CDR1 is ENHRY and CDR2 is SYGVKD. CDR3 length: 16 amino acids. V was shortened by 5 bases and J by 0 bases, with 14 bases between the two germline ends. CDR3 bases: TGTGCCATCAGTCGAGGTGGGGACTCCTCCTACAATGAGCAGTTCTTC. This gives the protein CAISRGGDSSYNEQFF.

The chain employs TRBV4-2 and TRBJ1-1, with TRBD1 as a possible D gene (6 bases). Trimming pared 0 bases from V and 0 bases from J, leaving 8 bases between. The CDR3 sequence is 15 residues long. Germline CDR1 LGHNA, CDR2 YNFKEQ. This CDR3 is CASSQEYRVNTEAFF. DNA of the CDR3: TGTGCCAGCAGCCAAGAGTACAGGGTGAACACTGAAGCTTTCTTT.

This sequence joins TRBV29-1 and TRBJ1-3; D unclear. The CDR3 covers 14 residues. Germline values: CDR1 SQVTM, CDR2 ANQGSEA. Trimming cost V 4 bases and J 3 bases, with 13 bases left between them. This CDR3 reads CSVVPPGIGNTIYF. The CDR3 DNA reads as TGCAGCGTTGTTCCTCCCGGGATTGGAAACACCATATATTTT.

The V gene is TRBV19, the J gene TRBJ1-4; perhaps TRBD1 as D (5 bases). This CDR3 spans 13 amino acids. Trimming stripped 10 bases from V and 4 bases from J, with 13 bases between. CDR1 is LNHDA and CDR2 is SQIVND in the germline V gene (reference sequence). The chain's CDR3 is CATTTDNNEKLFF. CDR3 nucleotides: TGTGCCACCACGACAGATAATAATGAAAAACTGTTTTTT.

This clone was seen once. The DNA for the CDR3 is TGCGCCAGCAGCCAAGGTCACGGGGTGGAGACCCAGTACTTC. This sequence encodes CASSQGHGVETQYF. The V call is TRBV4-3, the J call TRBJ2-5; D might be TRBD2 (5 bases). The V end lost 1 base, the J end lost 5 bases, and 11 bases lay between the germline ends. This CDR3 is built from 14 residues. Germline V gives CDR1 LGHNA, CDR2 YSLEER.

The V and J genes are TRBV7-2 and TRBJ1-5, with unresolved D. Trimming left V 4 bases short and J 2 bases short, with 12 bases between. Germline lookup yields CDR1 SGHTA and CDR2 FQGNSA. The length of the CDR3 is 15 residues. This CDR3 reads CASSSRAGGNQPQHF. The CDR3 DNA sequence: TGTGCCAGCAGCTCCCGGGCCGGGGGCAATCAGCCCCAGCATTTT.

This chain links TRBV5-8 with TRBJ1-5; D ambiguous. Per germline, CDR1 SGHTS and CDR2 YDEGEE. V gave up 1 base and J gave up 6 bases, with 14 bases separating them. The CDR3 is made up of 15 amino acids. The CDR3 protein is CASSLLRAGSQPQHF. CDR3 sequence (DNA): TGTGCCAGCAGCTTGCTCCGTGCGGGGAGTCAGCCCCAGCATTTT.

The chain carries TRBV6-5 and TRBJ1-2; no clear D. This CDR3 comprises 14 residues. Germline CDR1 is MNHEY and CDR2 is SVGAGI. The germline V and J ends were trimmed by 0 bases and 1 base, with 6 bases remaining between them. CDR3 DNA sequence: TGTGCCAGCAGTTACTCCGGTATTAACTATGGCTACACCTTC. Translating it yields CASSYSGINYGYTF.

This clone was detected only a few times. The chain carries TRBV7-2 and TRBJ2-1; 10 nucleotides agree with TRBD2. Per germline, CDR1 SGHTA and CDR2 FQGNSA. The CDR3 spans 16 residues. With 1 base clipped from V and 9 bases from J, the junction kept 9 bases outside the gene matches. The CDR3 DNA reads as TGTGCCAGCAGCTTAGTGGCTAGCGGGGGTAGAAGTGAGCAGTTCTTC. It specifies CASSLVASGGRSEQFF.

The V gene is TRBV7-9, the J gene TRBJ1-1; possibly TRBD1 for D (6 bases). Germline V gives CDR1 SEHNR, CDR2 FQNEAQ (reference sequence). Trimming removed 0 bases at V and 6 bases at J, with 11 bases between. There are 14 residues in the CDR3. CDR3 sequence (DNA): TGTGCCAGCAGCTTAGCGGGGGGGCGTTCTGAAGCTTTCTTT. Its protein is CASSLAGGRSEAFF. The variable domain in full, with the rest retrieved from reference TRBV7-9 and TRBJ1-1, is DTGVSQNPRHKITKRGQNVTFRCDPISEHNRLYWYRQTLGQGPEFLTYFQNEAQLEKSRLLSDRFSAERPKGSFSTLEIQRTEQGDSAMYLCASSLAGGRSEAFFGQGTRLTVV.

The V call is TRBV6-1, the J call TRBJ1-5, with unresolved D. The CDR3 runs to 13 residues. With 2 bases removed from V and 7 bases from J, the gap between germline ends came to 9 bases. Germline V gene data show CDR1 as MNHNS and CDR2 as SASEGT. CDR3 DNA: TGTGCCAGCAGTGAATTGAGGCGCCAGCCCCAGCATTTT. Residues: CASSELRRQPQHF.

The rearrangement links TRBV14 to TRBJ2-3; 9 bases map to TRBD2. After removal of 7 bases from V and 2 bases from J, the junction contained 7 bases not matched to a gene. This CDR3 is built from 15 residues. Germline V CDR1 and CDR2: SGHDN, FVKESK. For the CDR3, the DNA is TGTGCCAGCAAAAGCGGGAGGTTCCCCACAGATACGCAGTATTTT. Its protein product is CASKSGRFPTDTQYF. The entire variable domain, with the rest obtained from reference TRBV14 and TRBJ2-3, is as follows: EAGVTQFPSHSVIEKGQTVTLRCDPISGHDNLYWYRRVMGKEIKFLLHFVKESKQDESGMPNNRFLAERTGGTYSTLKVQPAELEDSGVYFCASKSGRFPTDTQYFGPGTRLTVL.

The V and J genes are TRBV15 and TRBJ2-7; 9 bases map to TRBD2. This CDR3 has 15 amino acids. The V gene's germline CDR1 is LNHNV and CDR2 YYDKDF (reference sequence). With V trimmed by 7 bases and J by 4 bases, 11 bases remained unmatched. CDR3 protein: CATKRAGGSGYEQYF. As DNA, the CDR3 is TGTGCCACCAAGCGAGCGGGAGGATCGGGGTACGAGCAGTACTTC.

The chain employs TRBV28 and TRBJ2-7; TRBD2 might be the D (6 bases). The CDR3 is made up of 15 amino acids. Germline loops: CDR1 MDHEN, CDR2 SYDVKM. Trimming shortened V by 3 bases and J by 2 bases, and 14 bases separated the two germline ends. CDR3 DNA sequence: TGTGCCAGCAGTTTTTTAGGGGACTCCGCCTACGAGCAGTACTTC. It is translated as CASSFLGDSAYEQYF.

CDR3 loop: CSVERGVETQYF. The CDR3, as DNA: TGCAGCGTTGAACGCGGGGTGGAGACCCAGTACTTC. The V gene is TRBV29-1, the J gene TRBJ2-5, with D possibly matching TRBD2 (6 bases). This CDR3 is built from 12 residues. Germline-derived CDR1 and CDR2 are SQVTM and ANQGSEA. V lost 2 bases to trimming and J lost 5 bases, with 9 bases between them. Using reference TRBV29-1 and TRBJ2-5 for the parts outside the CDR3, the full variable domain is SAVISQKPSRDICQRGTSLTIQCQVDSQVTMMFWYRQQPGQSLTLIATANQGSEATYESGFVIDKFPISRPNLTFSTLTVSNMSPEDSSIYLCSVERGVETQYFGPGTRLLVL.

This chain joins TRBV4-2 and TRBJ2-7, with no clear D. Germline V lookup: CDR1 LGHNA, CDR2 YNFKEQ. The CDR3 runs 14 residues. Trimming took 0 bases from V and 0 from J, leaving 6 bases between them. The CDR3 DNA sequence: TGTGCCAGCAGCCAAGAGAAGCTCTCCTACGAGCAGTACTTC. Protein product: CASSQEKLSYEQYF.

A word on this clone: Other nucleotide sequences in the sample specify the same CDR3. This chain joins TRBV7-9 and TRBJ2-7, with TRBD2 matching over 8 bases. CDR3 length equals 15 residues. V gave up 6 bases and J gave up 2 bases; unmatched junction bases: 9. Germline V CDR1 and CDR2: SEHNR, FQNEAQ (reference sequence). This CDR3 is CASSLGLAGTYEQYF. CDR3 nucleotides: TGTGCCAGCAGTCTCGGGCTAGCGGGTACCTACGAGCAGTACTTC.

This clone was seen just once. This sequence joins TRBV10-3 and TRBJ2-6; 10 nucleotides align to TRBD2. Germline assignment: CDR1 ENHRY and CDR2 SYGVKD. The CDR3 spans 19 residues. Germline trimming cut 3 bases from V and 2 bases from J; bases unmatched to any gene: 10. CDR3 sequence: CAISEGTSGRGTGANVLTF. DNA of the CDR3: TGTGCCATCAGTGAAGGGACGAGCGGGAGGGGAACTGGGGCCAACGTCCTGACTTTC.

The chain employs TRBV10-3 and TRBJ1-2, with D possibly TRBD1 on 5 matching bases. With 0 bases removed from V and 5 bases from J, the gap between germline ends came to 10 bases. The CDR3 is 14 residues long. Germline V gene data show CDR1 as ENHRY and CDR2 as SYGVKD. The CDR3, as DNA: TGTGCCATCAGTGAGTCGGGCAGGGCATATGGCTACACCTTC. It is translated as CAISESGRAYGYTF.

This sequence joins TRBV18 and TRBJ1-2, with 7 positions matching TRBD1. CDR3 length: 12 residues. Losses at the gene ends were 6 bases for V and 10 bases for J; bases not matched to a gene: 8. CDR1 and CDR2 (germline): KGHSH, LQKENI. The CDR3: CASSPTGDDYTF. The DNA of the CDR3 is TGTGCCAGCTCGCCAACAGGGGATGACTACACCTTC.

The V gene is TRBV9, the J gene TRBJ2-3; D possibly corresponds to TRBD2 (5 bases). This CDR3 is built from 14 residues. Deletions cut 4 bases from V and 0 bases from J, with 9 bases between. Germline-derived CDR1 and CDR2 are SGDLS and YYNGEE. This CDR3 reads CASSSRTSTDTQYF. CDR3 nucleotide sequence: TGTGCCAGCAGCTCCCGGACTAGCACAGATACGCAGTATTTT.

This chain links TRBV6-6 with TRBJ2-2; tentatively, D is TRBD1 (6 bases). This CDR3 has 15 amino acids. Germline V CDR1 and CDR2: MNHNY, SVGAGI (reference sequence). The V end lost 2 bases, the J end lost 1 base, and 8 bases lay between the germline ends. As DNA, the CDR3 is TGTGCCAGCAGTTACGGACAGAGGAACACCGGGGAGCTGTTTTTT. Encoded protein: CASSYGQRNTGELFF.